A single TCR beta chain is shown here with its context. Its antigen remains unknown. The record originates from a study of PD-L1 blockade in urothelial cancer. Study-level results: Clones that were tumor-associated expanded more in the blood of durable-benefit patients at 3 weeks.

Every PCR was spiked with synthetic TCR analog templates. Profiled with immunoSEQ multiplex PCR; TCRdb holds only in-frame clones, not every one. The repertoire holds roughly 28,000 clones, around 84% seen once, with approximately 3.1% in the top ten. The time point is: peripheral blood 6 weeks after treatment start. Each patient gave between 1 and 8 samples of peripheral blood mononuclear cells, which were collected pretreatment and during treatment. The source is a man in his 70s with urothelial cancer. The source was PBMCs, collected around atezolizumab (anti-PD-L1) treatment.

In DNA, the CDR3 is TGTGCCAGTAGTTGGGGGACAGGGAACACTGAAGCTTTCTTT. This codes for CASSWGTGNTEAFF. The J gene is TRBJ1-1, the V gene TRBV19; 8 bases map to TRBD1. Looked up from germline, CDR1 is LNHDA and CDR2 is SQIVND (reference sequence). V shed 5 bases, J shed 1 base, and the junction held 3 bases outside the gene matches. The CDR3 has 14 amino acids.